This T cell receptor beta chain originates from a study of blood T cell repertoires in COVID-19. The CDR3 is made up of 15 amino acids. The V segment lost 3 bases and the J segment 0 bases; nucleotides outside the gene matches: 5. Germline values: CDR1 SGHRS, CDR2 YFSETQ. Authors' data handling: Estimation of nucleated cell counts relied on the amplification of reference gene primers. Assay used: immunoSEQ multiplex PCR; TCRdb lists only in-frame clones, some missing. Clone size and the V and J calls come from that table; the DNA yielded D and trimming. The sample holds 150,000 to 180,000 clones, over 60% seen once.

The sample consisted of peripheral blood. This receptor was identified in a man older than 75 with acute or convalescent COVID-19. V is TRBV5-1 and J is TRBJ2-7, with TRBD1 matching 8 bases. The CDR3 DNA is TGCGCCAGCAGCTCGAGAACAGGGGGCTCCTACGAGCAGTACTTC. This gives the protein CASSSRTGGSYEQYF. The full variable domain, rest sourced from reference TRBV5-1 and TRBJ2-7, is KAGVTQTPRYLIKTRGQQVTLSCSPISGHRSVSWYQQTPGQGLQFLFEYFSETQRNKGNFPGRFSGRQFSNSRSEMNVSTLELGDSALYLCASSSRTGGSYEQYFGPGTRLTVT.